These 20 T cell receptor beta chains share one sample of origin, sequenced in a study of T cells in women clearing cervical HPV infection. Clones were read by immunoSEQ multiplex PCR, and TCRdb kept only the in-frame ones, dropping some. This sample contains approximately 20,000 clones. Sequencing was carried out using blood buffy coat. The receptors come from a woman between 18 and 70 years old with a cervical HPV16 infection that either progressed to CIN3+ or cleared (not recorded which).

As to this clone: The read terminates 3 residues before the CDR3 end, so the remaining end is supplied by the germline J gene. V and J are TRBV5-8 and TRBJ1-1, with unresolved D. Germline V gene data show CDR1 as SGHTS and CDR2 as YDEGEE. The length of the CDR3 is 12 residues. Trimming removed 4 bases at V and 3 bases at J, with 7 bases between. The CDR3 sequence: CASSHQYTEAFF. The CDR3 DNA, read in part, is TGTGCCAGCAGCCACCAGTACACTGAA. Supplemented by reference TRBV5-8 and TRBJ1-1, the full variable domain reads EAGVTQSPTHLIKTRGQQATLRCSPISGHTSVYWYQQALGLGLQFLLWYDEGEERNRGNFPPRFSGRQFPNYSSELNVNALELEDSALYLCASSHQYTEAFFGQGTRLTVV.

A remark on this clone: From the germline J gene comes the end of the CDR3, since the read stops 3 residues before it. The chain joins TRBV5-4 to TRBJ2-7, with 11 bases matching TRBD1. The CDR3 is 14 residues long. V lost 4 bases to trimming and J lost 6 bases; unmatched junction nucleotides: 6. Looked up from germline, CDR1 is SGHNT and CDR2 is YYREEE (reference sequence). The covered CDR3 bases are TGTGCCAGCAGCAGAGGACAGGGGGCGGCCGAG. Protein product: CASSRGQGAAE. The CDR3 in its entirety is CASSRGQGAAEQYF.

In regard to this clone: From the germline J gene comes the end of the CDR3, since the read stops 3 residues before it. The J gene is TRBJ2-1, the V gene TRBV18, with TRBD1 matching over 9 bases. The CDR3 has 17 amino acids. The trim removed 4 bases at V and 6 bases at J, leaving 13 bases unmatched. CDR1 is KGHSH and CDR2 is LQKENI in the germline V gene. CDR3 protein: CASSLQHGQGKSNEQFF. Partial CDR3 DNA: TGTGCCAGCTCACTACAACATGGACAGGGGAAAAGCAATGAG. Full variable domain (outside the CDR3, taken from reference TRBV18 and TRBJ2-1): NAGVMQNPRHLVRRRGQEARLRCSPMKGHSHVYWYRQLPEEGLKFMVYLQKENIIDESGMPKERFSAEFPKEGPSILRIQQVVRGDSAAYFCASSLQHGQGKSNEQFFGPGTRLTVL.

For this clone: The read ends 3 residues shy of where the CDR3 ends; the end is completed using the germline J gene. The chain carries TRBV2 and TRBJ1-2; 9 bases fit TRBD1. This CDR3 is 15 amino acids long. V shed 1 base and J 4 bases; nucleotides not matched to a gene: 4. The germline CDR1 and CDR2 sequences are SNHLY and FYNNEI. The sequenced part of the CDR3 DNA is TGTGCCAGCAGTGAAGACAGGGGGCCCTTCTATGGC. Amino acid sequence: CASSEDRGPFYG. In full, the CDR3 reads CASSEDRGPFYGYTF.

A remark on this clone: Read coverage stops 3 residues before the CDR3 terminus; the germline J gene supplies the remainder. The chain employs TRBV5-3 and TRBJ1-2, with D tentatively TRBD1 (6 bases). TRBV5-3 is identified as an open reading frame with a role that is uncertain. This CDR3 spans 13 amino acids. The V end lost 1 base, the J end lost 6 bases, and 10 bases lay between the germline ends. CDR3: CARSLSKGDGYTF. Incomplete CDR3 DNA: TGTGCCAGAAGCTTGTCAAAGGGGGATGGC.

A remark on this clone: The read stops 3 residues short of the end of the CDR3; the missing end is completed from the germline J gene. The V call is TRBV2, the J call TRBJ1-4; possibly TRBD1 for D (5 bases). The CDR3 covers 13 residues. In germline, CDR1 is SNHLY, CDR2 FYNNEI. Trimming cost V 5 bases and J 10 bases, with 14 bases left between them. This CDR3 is CASSRASGVKLFF. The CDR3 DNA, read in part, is TGTGCCAGCAGTCGCGCCTCGGGGGTAAAA.

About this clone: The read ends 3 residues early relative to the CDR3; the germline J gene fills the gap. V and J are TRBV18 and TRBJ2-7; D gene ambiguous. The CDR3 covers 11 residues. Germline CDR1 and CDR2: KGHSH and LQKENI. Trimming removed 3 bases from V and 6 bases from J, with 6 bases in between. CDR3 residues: CASSPSVEQYF. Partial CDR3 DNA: TGTGCCAGCTCACCGTCCGTCGAG.

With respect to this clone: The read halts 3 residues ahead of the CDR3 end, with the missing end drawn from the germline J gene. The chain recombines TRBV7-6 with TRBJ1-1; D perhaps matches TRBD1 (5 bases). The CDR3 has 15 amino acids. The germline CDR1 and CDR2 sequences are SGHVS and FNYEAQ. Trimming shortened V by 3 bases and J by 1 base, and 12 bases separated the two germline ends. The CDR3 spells CASSLWTLKNTEAFF. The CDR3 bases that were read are TGTGCCAGCAGCTTGTGGACATTAAAGAACACTGAA.

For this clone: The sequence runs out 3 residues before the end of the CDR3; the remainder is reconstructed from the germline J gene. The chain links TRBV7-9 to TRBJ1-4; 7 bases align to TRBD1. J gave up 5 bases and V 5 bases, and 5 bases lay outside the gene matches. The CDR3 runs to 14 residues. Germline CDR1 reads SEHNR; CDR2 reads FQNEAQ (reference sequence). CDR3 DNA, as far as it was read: TGTGCCAGCAGCCAGACAGGGTACAATGAAAAA. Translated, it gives CASSQTGYNEK. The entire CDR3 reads CASSQTGYNEKLFF.

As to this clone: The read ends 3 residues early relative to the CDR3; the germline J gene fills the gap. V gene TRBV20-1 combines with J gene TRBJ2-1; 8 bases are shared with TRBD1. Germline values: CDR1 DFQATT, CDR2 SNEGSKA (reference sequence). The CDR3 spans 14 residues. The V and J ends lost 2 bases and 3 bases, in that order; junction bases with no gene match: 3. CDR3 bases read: TGCAGTGCTAGACAGGGGGCACTCTACAATGAG. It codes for CSARQGALYNE. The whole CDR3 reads CSARQGALYNEQFF.

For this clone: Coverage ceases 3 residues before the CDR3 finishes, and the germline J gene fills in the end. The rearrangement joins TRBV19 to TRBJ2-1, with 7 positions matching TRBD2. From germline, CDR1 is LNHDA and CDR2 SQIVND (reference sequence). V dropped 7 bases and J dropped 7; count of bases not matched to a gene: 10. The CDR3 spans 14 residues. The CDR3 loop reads CASIPTGGRNEQFF. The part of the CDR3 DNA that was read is TGTGCCAGTATCCCGACGGGGGGTCGAAATGAG.

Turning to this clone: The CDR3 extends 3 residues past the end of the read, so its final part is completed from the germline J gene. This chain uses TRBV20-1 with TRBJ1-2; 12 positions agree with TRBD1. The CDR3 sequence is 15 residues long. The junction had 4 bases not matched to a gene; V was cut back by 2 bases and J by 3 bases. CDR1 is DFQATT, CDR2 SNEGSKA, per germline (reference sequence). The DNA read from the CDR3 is TGCAGTGCTAGACCCCGGGACAGGGGGCACTATGGC. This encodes CSARPRDRGHYG. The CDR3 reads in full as CSARPRDRGHYGYTF.

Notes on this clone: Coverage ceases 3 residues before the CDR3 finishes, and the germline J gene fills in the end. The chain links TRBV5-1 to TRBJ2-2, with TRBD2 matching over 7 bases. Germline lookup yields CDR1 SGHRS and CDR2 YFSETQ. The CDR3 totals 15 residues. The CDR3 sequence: CASSLALGEGQKLFF. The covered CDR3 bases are TGCGCCAGCAGCTTGGCCCTAGGGGAGGGTCAGAAG.

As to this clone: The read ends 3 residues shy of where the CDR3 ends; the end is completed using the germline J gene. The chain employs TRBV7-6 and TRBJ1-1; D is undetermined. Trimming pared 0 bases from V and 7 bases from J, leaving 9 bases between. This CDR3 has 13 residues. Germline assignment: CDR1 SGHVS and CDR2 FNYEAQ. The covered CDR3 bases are TGTGCCAGCAGCTTAGCGTACGGGGTTGAA. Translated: CASSLAYGVE. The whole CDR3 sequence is CASSLAYGVEAFF. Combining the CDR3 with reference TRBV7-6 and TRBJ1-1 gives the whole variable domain GAGVSQSPRYKVTKRGQDVALRCDPISGHVSLYWYRQALGQGPEFLTYFNYEAQQDKSGLPNDRFSAERPEGSISTLTIQRTEQRDSAMYRCASSLAYGVEAFFGQGTRLTVV.

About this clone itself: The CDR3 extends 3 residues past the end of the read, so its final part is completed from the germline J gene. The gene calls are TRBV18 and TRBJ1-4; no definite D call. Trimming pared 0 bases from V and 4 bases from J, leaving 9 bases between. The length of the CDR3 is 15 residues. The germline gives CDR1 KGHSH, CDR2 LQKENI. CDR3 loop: CASSPPNTGNEKLFF. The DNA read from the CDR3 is TGTGCCAGCTCACCACCGAACACGGGTAATGAAAAA.

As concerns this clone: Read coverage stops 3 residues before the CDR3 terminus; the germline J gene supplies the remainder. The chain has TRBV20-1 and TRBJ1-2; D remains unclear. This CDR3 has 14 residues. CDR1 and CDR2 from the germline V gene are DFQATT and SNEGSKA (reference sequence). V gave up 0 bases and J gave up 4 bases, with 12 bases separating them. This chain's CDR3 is CSAREGSSPYGYTF. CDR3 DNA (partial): TGCAGTGCTAGAGAGGGCAGCTCTCCCTATGGC.

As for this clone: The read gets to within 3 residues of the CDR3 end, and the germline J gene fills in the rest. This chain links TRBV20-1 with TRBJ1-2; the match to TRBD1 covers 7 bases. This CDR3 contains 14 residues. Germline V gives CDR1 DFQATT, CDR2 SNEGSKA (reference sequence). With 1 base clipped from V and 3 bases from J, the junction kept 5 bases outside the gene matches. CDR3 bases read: TGCAGTGCTAGAGGGACAGGATTTGACTATGGC. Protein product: CSARGTGFDYG. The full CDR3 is CSARGTGFDYGYTF.

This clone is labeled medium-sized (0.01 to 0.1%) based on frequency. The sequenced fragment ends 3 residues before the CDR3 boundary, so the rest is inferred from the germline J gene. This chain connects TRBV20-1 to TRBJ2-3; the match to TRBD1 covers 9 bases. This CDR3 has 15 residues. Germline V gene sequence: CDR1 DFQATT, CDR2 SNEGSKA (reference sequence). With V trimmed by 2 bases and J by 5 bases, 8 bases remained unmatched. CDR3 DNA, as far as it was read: TGCAGTGCTAGAATGGGGACAGGGTGGGAAGATACG. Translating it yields CSARMGTGWEDT. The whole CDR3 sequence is CSARMGTGWEDTQYF.

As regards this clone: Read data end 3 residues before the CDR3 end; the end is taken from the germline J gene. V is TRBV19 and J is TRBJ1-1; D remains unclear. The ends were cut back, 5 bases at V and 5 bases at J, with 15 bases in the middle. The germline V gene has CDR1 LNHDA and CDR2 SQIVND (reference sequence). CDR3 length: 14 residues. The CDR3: CASSPGLKGTEAFF. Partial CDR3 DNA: TGTGCCAGTAGTCCTGGACTCAAGGGAACTGAA.

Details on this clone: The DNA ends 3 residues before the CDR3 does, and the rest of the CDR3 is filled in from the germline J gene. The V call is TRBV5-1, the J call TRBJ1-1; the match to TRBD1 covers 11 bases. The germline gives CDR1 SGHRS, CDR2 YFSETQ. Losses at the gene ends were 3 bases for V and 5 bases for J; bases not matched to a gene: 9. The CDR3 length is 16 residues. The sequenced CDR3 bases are TGCGCCAGCAGCTCCCAAACGGGACAGGGGGAAACTGAA. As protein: CASSSQTGQGETE. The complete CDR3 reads CASSSQTGQGETEAFF.